These 28 T cell receptor beta chains were all obtained from the same sample, sequenced in a study of T cell repertoires in cytomegalovirus infection. Their antigen targets remain unknown. TCRdb redid the calling of the reads with MiXCR, one entry per CDR3 protein. The data contain about a million distinct CDR3 sequences, approximately 32% of them singletons. Sample: cultured CD8+ T cells from PBMCs, taken from culture after CMV antigen stimulation. Receptors originate from a human donor in good health (CMV status not recorded). Some clones in this sample may be carry-over from other donors' samples.

This chain links TRBV7-8 with TRBJ2-7; no firm D call. The CDR3 contains 11 residues. Trimming left V 5 bases short and J 3 bases short, with 5 bases between. Germline V gene data show CDR1 as SGHVS and CDR2 as FQNEAQ. The CDR3: CASSRDYEQYF. Written as DNA, the CDR3 is TGTGCCAGCAGCCGAGACTACGAGCAGTACTTC. Looking up the rest from reference TRBV7-8 and TRBJ2-7 gives the full variable domain: GAGVSQSPRYKVAKRGQDVALRCDPISGHVSLFWYQQALGQGPEFLTYFQNEAQLDKSGLPSDRFFAERPEGSVSTLKIQRTQQEDSAVYLCASSRDYEQYFGPGTRLTVT.

The V gene is TRBV4-1, the J gene TRBJ1-1; D is perhaps TRBD1 (5 bases). Trimming cost V 0 bases and J 7 bases, with 15 bases left between them. Germline CDR1 MGHRA, CDR2 YSYEKL. The CDR3 is 15 residues long. The CDR3 nucleotides are TGCGCCAGCAGCCAAGATAATGCAGGGCATGGTGAAGCTTTCTTT. This translates into CASSQDNAGHGEAFF.

The J gene is TRBJ1-2, the V gene TRBV7-9; no reliable D call. Between the trimmed V and J ends, which lost 1 base and 5 bases, there was a span of 11 bases. Germline values: CDR1 SEHNR, CDR2 FQNEAQ (reference sequence). The CDR3 is made up of 14 amino acids. The chain's CDR3 is CASSLDGVWYGYTF. DNA for the CDR3: TGTGCCAGCAGCTTAGATGGAGTCTGGTATGGCTACACCTTC.

In its sample, this clonotype was seen a few times. V and J are TRBV6-5 and TRBJ2-2, with TRBD2 matching 7 bases. V trimming: 2 bases; J trimming: 3 bases; junction bases outside the gene matches: 3. The CDR3 is 15 residues long. Per germline, CDR1 MNHEY and CDR2 SVGAGI. This CDR3 reads CASSYRSGDTGELFF. In DNA, the CDR3 is TGTGCCAGCAGTTACCGAAGCGGGGACACCGGGGAGCTGTTTTTT.

This chain links TRBV7-9 with TRBJ1-2, with a tentative D call TRBD1 (5 bases). The CDR3 is made up of 14 amino acids. Trimming took off 0 bases at V and 8 bases at J, with 13 bases between the two ends. The germline CDR1 and CDR2 sequences are SEHNR and FQNEAQ (reference sequence). The CDR3 nucleotides are TGTGCCAGCAGCTTAGCGGGCCAGGGAGAAGGCTACACCTTC. Protein sequence: CASSLAGQGEGYTF.

V is TRBV28 and J is TRBJ2-3; D may be TRBD1 or TRBD2 (6 bases each). The length of the CDR3 is 16 residues. Germline-derived CDR1 and CDR2 are MDHEN and SYDVKM. V was clipped by 5 bases and J by 2 bases, with 17 bases between them. The CDR3: CASSTLGGGDTDTQYF. The DNA for the CDR3 is TGTGCCAGCAGTACGTTAGGAGGGGGAGACACAGATACGCAGTATTTT. Full variable domain (outside the CDR3, taken from reference TRBV28 and TRBJ2-3): DVKVTQSSRYLVKRTGEKVFLECVQDMDHENMFWYRQDPGLGLRLIYFSYDVKMKEKGDIPEGYSVSREKKERFSLILESASTNQTSMYLCASSTLGGGDTDTQYFGPGTRLTVL.

This clonotype has a count of ten or more. The chain carries TRBV7-2 and TRBJ2-1; D perhaps matches TRBD2 (5 bases). Trimming took 5 bases from V and 5 from J, leaving 22 bases between them. The CDR3 spans 17 residues. Germline V gene sequence: CDR1 SGHTA, CDR2 FQGNSA. DNA for the CDR3: TGTGCCAGCAGCGGACTCGAGCGGCAACCCCTGGACAATGAGCAGTTCTTC. It yields the protein CASSGLERQPLDNEQFF.

The V call is TRBV5-6, the J call TRBJ1-5, with D uncertain. Germline V gives CDR1 SGHDT, CDR2 YYEEEE. V gave up 7 bases and J gave up 2 bases, with 13 bases separating them. The length of the CDR3 is 14 residues. This CDR3 is CASCLGGGNQPQHF. The CDR3 nucleotides are TGTGCCAGCTGTCTCGGTGGGGGCAATCAGCCCCAGCATTTT.

This clonotype was found once. J is TRBJ2-7 and V is TRBV7-9, with D perhaps matching TRBD2 (5 bases). Germline CDR1 reads SEHNR; CDR2 reads FQNEAQ (reference sequence). CDR3 length: 11 amino acids. V was pared by 6 bases and J by 7 bases, with 10 bases between. The CDR3 here is CASSDYREQYF. The CDR3 DNA reads as TGTGCCAGCAGTGACTATAGAGAGCAGTACTTC.

The chain is built from TRBV5-4 and TRBJ2-6, with D possibly matching TRBD1 (5 bases). V lost 5 bases and J 1 base, leaving 13 bases between the germline ends. The CDR3 is made up of 16 amino acids. Germline V gene lookup returns CDR1 SGHNT and CDR2 YYREEE (reference sequence). CDR3 loop: CASRIRGPSGANVLTF. CDR3 nucleotides: TGTGCCAGCAGAATAAGGGGCCCATCTGGGGCCAACGTCCTGACTTTC.

The chain links TRBV19 to TRBJ1-1; D might be TRBD1 (6 bases). This CDR3 has 14 amino acids. CDR1 and CDR2 (germline): LNHDA, SQIVND (reference sequence). V gave up 7 bases and J gave up 3 bases, with 15 bases separating them. The CDR3, as DNA: TGTGCCAGTACGTGGGGGCTCGGTGACACTGAAGCTTTCTTT. This codes for CASTWGLGDTEAFF.

The J gene is TRBJ2-7, the V gene TRBV2; D is undetermined. Trimming shortened V by 2 bases and J by 3 bases, and 8 bases separated the two germline ends. The CDR3 is 13 residues long. CDR1 is SNHLY and CDR2 is FYNNEI in the germline V gene. The CDR3 protein is CASSELGSYEQYV. CDR3 coding DNA: TGTGCCAGCAGTGAATTGGGCAGCTACGAGCAGTACGTC.

This sequence joins TRBV12-3 or TRBV12-4 and TRBJ2-2; D not certain. The CDR3 is made up of 15 amino acids. V was trimmed by 5 bases and J by 5 bases, leaving 15 bases between them. CDR3 residues: CASSPPRLGTGELFF. Here the CDR3 DNA reads TGTGCCAGCAGTCCCCCCCGATTGGGGACCGGGGAGCTGTTTTTT.

The rearrangement links TRBV15 to TRBJ2-5; D gene ambiguous. The CDR3 is made up of 12 amino acids. Trimming took 0 bases from V and 6 from J, leaving 5 bases between them. Germline assignment: CDR1 LNHNV and CDR2 YYDKDF (reference sequence). The CDR3 DNA is TGTGCCACCAGCAGAGATTTAAAGACCCAGTACTTC. This translates into CATSRDLKTQYF.

This chain uses TRBV14 with TRBJ1-1; 7 bases align to TRBD1. Trimming at V came to 4 bases and at J to 3 bases, leaving 8 bases not matched to a gene. There are 15 residues in the CDR3. CDR1 and CDR2 from the germline V gene are SGHDN and FVKESK. Written as DNA, the CDR3 is TGTGCCAGCAGCCTACGGGACAGAGCTTACACTGAAGCTTTCTTT. Amino acid sequence: CASSLRDRAYTEAFF.

This clonotype has just a few counts. The V call is TRBV28, the J call TRBJ2-1; D perhaps matches TRBD2 (6 bases). Deletions cut 5 bases from V and 13 bases from J, with 15 bases between. CDR3 length: 12 residues. Germline lookup yields CDR1 MDHEN and CDR2 SYDVKM. CDR3 nucleotides: TGTGCCAGCAGTCCGGGACTCATCGCCCAGTTCTTC. This encodes CASSPGLIAQFF.

This clonotype was observed many times. This chain joins TRBV25-1 and TRBJ2-7; D gene ambiguous. This CDR3 spans 14 amino acids. With 6 bases removed from V and 2 bases from J, the gap between germline ends came to 14 bases. Germline loops: CDR1 MGHDK, CDR2 SYGVNS. The DNA for the CDR3 is TGTGCCAGCAGCCCGGACGGGTACCCCTACGAGCAGTACTTC. This encodes CASSPDGYPYEQYF.

V gene TRBV29-1 combines with J gene TRBJ2-2; D is uncertain. The CDR3 consists of 13 residues. Per the germline V gene, CDR1 is SQVTM and CDR2 is ANQGSEA. The V end lost 7 bases, the J end lost 6 bases, and 15 bases lay between the germline ends. Here the CDR3 reads CSGEGRISGELFF. The CDR3 DNA is TGCAGCGGGGAAGGACGGATCTCCGGGGAGCTGTTTTTT.

This clonotype was seen many times. The rearrangement uses TRBV7-6 and TRBJ2-1; D might be TRBD2 (5 bases). V was clipped by 4 bases and J by 9 bases, with 7 bases between them. This CDR3 comprises 11 residues. CDR1 and CDR2 (germline): SGHVS, FNYEAQ. The CDR3 loop is CASSWSGEQFF. The CDR3 DNA follows: TGTGCCAGCAGCTGGAGCGGTGAGCAGTTCTTC.

This clonotype has more than one count but fewer than ten. The chain employs TRBV27 and TRBJ1-6; the match to TRBD1 covers 7 bases. V dropped 4 bases and J dropped 8; count of bases not matched to a gene: 8. CDR1 is MNHEY, CDR2 SMNVEV, per germline (reference sequence). This CDR3 has 15 amino acids. The DNA for the CDR3 is TGTGCCAGCAGTTCAGGGACAGTGAGGTATTCACCCCTCCACTTT. This gives the protein CASSSGTVRYSPLHF.

This clonotype was observed a few times. The chain employs TRBV7-9 and TRBJ2-1; 9 nucleotides match TRBD1. J lost 5 bases, V lost 4 bases, and 9 bases had no gene match. The CDR3 length is 16 residues. Per germline, CDR1 SEHNR and CDR2 FQNEAQ (reference sequence). The CDR3 bases are TGTGCCAGCAGCTCCCCGGGACAGGGCAGGCACAATGAGCAGTTCTTC. Translating gives CASSSPGQGRHNEQFF.

CDR3 sequence reads: CASSQVWKGNTGELFF. CDR3 DNA: TGCGCCAGCAGCCAAGTCTGGAAGGGCAACACCGGGGAGCTGTTTTTT. The chain has TRBV4-3 and TRBJ2-2; D ambiguous. CDR3 length: 16 amino acids. CDR1 and CDR2 (germline): LGHNA, YSLEER. Trimming left V 1 base short and J 2 bases short, with 11 bases between.

The V gene is TRBV29-1, the J gene TRBJ2-1; the match to TRBD2 covers 8 bases. Trimming took 4 bases from V and 5 from J; bases not matched to a gene: 7. This CDR3 is built from 14 residues. From germline, CDR1 is SQVTM and CDR2 ANQGSEA. This CDR3 reads CSVAPGLEDNEQFF. The DNA for the CDR3 is TGCAGCGTTGCCCCGGGACTAGAGGACAATGAGCAGTTCTTC.

This CDR3 reads CSARRGPGPQRYTNQPQHF. The CDR3 bases are TGCAGTGCTAGACGGGGACCGGGCCCCCAGAGGTATACCAATCAGCCCCAGCATTTT. V and J are TRBV20-1 and TRBJ1-5, with a tentative D call TRBD1 (5 bases). This CDR3 is 19 amino acids long. V was trimmed by 2 bases and J by 3 bases, leaving 26 bases between them. Germline loops: CDR1 DFQATT, CDR2 SNEGSKA (reference sequence).

This clonotype turned up a few times. The rearrangement uses TRBV7-9 and TRBJ2-3; TRBD2 aligns across 8 bases. V dropped 1 base and J dropped 4; count of bases not matched to a gene: 7. Germline V gene sequence: CDR1 SEHNR, CDR2 FQNEAQ (reference sequence). The CDR3 has 16 residues. CDR3 region: CASSLDGGSGADTQYF. The CDR3 DNA reads TGTGCCAGCAGCTTAGACGGGGGTAGCGGGGCAGATACGCAGTATTTT.

This clonotype showed up many times. This chain connects TRBV7-2 to TRBJ1-1; D is undetermined. Germline V CDR1 and CDR2: SGHTA, FQGNSA. The CDR3 runs 16 residues. Trimming stripped 5 bases from V and 5 bases from J, with 21 bases between. Here the CDR3 reads CASSTDVSGPTTEAFF. The DNA for the CDR3 is TGTGCCAGCAGCACCGACGTCTCCGGGCCTACTACTGAAGCTTTCTTT.

This clonotype was seen a few times. This sequence joins TRBV5-6 and TRBJ2-3, with 9 positions matching TRBD2. CDR1 is SGHDT, CDR2 YYEEEE, per germline. V lost 1 base to trimming and J lost 1 base; unmatched junction nucleotides: 4. The CDR3 has 16 residues. This chain's CDR3 is CASSLQRGVGTDTQYF. DNA for the CDR3: TGTGCCAGCAGCTTGCAGCGGGGGGTCGGCACAGATACGCAGTATTTT.

This clonotype was found a few times. The chain uses TRBV7-8 and TRBJ2-7; D ambiguous. The germline gives CDR1 SGHVS, CDR2 FQNEAQ. There are 13 residues in the CDR3. V lost 1 base and J lost 7, with 11 bases in between. The CDR3 loop reads CASSLGGVGEQYV. The CDR3 nucleotides read TGTGCCAGCAGCTTAGGTGGAGTGGGAGAGCAGTACGTC.